This TCR beta chain originates from a study of cytomegalovirus exposure and HLA in healthy donors. PCR used 60 Vbeta primers and 13 Jbeta primers. Sequencing was performed with immunoSEQ multiplex PCR; in TCRdb, only in-frame clones are kept and a portion is missing. The repertoire consists of some 110,000 clones, with around 64% occurring once and the leading ten covering roughly 8.7%. For this clone: Antigen unknown.

Findings and caveats of the study: The authors later linked a missense DCLRE1C variant to TCR beta V- and J-gene trimming.

CDR1 and CDR2 from the germline V gene are ENHRY and SYGVKD. J lost 0 bases, V lost 11 bases, and 22 bases had no gene match. CDR3 size: 19 residues. The rearrangement uses TRBV10-3 and TRBJ2-7; 10 nucleotides line up with TRBD1. This receptor was taken from a man between 25 and 39 years old in good health and CMV-seropositive. The specimen sequenced was PBMCs. CDR3 amino acids: CAAARESGQGPRSSYEQYF. The CDR3 bases are TGTGCCGCCGCCAGAGAGTCGGGACAGGGGCCCAGGAGCTCCTACGAGCAGTACTTC.